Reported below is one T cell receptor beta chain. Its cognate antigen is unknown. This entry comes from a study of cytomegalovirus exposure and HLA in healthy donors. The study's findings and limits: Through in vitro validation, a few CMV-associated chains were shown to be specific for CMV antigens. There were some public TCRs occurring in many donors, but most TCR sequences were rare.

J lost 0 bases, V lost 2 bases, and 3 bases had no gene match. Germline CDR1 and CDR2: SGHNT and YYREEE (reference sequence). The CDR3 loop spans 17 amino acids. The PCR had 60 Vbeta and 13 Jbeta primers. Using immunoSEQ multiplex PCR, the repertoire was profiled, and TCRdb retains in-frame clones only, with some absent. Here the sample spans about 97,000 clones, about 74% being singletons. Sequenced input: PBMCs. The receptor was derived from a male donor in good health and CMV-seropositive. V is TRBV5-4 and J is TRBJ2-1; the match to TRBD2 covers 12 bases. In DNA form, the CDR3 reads TGTGCCAGCAGCTTTGGACTAGCGGGGAGCTCCTACAATGAGCAGTTCTTC. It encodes CASSFGLAGSSYNEQFF. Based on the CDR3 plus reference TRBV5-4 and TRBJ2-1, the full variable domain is ETGVTQSPTHLIKTRGQQVTLRCSSQSGHNTVSWYQQALGQGPQFIFQYYREEENGRGNFPPRFSGLQFPNYSSELNVNALELDDSALYLCASSFGLAGSSYNEQFFGPGTRLTVL.